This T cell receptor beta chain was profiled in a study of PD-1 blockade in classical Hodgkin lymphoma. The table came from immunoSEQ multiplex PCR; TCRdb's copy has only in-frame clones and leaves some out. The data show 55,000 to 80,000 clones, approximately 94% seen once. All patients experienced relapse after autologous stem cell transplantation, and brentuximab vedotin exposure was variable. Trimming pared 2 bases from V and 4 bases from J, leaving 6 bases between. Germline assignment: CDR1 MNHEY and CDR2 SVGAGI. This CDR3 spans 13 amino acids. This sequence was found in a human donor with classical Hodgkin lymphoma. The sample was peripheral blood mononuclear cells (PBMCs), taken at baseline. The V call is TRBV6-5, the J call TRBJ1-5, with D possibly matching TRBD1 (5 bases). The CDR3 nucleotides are TGTGCCAGCAGTTACCGGGGGAATCAGCCCCAGCATTTT. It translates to CASSYRGNQPQHF.